This passage covers 5 T cell receptor beta chains from one sample sequenced in a study of control samples from healthy donors and cancer patients. Repertoires were generated with immunoSEQ multiplex PCR, while TCRdb's copy carries only in-frame clones and drops some. The table has fewer than 200,000 clones, about 91% seen once; the top ten hold 4.5% to 6%. Sequenced material: blood. These receptors all come from a young woman in good health.

The rearrangement joins TRBV3-1 (or the pseudogene TRBV3-2) to TRBJ1-1; D gene uncertain. Trimming shortened V by 4 bases and J by 0 bases, and 9 bases separated the two germline ends. This CDR3 is 14 amino acids long. Germline V gene lookup returns CDR1 LGHDT and CDR2 YNNKEL (reference sequence). The CDR3 loop is CASSPQNLNTEAFF. Here the CDR3 DNA reads TGTGCCAGCAGCCCCCAGAACCTGAACACTGAAGCTTTCTTT.

The chain combines TRBV27 with TRBJ2-1; the match to TRBD2 covers 10 bases. This CDR3 has 17 amino acids. Germline V lookup: CDR1 MNHEY, CDR2 SMNVEV (reference sequence). With 5 bases clipped from V and 6 bases from J, the junction kept 13 bases outside the gene matches. The CDR3 sequence: CASSQRGLAIFVNEQFF. The CDR3 DNA is TGTGCCAGCAGTCAAAGGGGACTAGCGATTTTTGTCAATGAGCAGTTCTTC.

The chain is built from TRBV5-1 and TRBJ2-5; perhaps TRBD1 as D (6 bases). Germline V gene lookup returns CDR1 SGHRS and CDR2 YFSETQ. The CDR3 runs to 14 residues. V lost 0 bases and J lost 4, with 10 bases in between. The CDR3 nucleotides read TGCGCCAGCAGCTTGGCCAAACAGGGAGAGACCCAGTACTTC. This sequence encodes CASSLAKQGETQYF.

The V gene is TRBV6-5, the J gene TRBJ1-2, with 8 bases identical to TRBD1. The CDR3 sequence is 13 residues long. J lost 4 bases, V lost 6 bases, and 4 bases had no gene match. Germline CDR1 is MNHEY and CDR2 is SVGAGI. The DNA of the CDR3 is TGTGCCAGCAGCCTAACAGGGGGCTATGGCTACACCTTC. It is translated as CASSLTGGYGYTF.

About this clone itself: At one boundary the junction diverges from the germline segment, which might be a read error. Other DNA sequences in the sample encode the same CDR3. J is TRBJ2-4 and V is TRBV12-3 or TRBV12-4, with no clear D. There are 12 residues in the CDR3. CDR3 bases: TGTGCCAGCAGGTTAGCCAAAAACATTCAGTACTTC. This encodes CASRLAKNIQYF.